This T cell receptor beta chain was found in a study of cytomegalovirus exposure and HLA in healthy donors. Study-wide results and caveats: The authors later found most CMV-associated TCR beta chains appeared HLA-restricted. By HLA locus, TCR association rates varied in a later analysis, with DRB1 showing the most and HLA-C the fewest. The study put around 180 TCR beta chains on its list as cytomegalovirus-associated.

It was with 60 Vbeta and 13 Jbeta primers that the PCR ran. TCRdb's copy holds only in-frame clones and misses some; the assay was immunoSEQ multiplex PCR. Found here are 140,000 to 150,000 clones, about four fifths of them singletons; the top ten hold just over 4.5%. Notes on this clone: What it binds is not known.

This TCR derives from a man aged 40-50 years in good health and CMV-seronegative. Sequenced sample: PBMCs.

In DNA, the CDR3 is TGTGCCATCAGTGAGTCGCCGTCTACGGGTGCTGAAGCTTTCTTT. Residues: CAISESPSTGAEAFF. The chain joins TRBV10-3 to TRBJ1-1; D is uncertain. Germline lookup yields CDR1 ENHRY and CDR2 SYGVKD. The CDR3 contains 15 residues. V lost 0 bases, J lost 6 bases, and 14 bases lay in between.